These 2 T cell receptor beta chains share one sample of origin, sequenced in a study of OX40 agonist ivuxolimab in advanced cancers. Clones were read by immunoSEQ multiplex PCR, and TCRdb kept only the in-frame ones, dropping some. The sample shows just under 85,000 clones, approximately 82% of them seen only once. The sequencing here drew on CD4+ or CD8+ T cells sorted from blood, taken in a trial of the OX40 agonist ivuxolimab. Receptor source: an adult with an advanced solid tumor such as melanoma, head and neck, liver or kidney cancer.

A few counts support this clone. The V gene is TRBV6-1, the J gene TRBJ2-2, with TRBD2 identical over 9 bases. Germline V gene data show CDR1 as MNHNS and CDR2 as SASEGT. The CDR3 totals 15 residues. Germline trimming cut 6 bases from V and 3 bases from J; bases unmatched to any gene: 5. CDR3 protein: CASRLIAGDTGELFF. The CDR3 DNA is TGTGCCAGCAGGTTAATAGCGGGGGACACCGGGGAGCTGTTTTTT.

Of note for this clone: Other DNA sequences from this sample encode an identical CDR3 as well. This chain connects TRBV2 to TRBJ1-2; the D is unclear. The V end lost 1 base, the J end lost 2 bases, and 8 bases lay between the germline ends. The CDR3 extends over 14 amino acids. In germline, CDR1 is SNHLY, CDR2 FYNNEI. The CDR3 nucleotides read TGTGCCAGCAGTGAAGGTTCTTTCAACTATGGCTACACCTTC. Its protein product is CASSEGSFNYGYTF.